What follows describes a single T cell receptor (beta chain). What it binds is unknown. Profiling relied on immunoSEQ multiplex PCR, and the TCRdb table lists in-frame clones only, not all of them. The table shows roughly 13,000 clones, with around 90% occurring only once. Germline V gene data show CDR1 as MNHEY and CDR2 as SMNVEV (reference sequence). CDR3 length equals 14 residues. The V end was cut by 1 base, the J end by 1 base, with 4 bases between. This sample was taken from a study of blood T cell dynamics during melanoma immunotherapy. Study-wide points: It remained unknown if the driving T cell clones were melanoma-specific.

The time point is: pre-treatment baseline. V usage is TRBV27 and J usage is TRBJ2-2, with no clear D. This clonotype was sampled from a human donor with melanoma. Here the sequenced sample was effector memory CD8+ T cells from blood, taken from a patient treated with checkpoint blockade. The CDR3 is CASSLWENTGELFF. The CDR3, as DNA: TGTGCCAGCAGTTTATGGGAGAACACCGGGGAGCTGTTTTTT.